The sequence of this T cell receptor (beta chain) was determined in a study of blood T cell repertoires in COVID-19. Looking at the study overall: Sites across the United States, Italy and Spain contributed samples from acute and convalescent COVID-19.

In the authors' workflow: Quantification of nucleated cells was approximated via reference gene primer amplification. TCRdb's table, derived via immunoSEQ multiplex PCR, lists solely in-frame clones and lacks some. The V and J calls and clone size come from that table; D and trimming were worked out from the DNA. The sample records about 230,000 clones, over 70% being singletons. V was cut by 7 bases and J by 4 bases, with 23 bases left in between. There are 17 residues in the CDR3. CDR1 is MDHEN, CDR2 SYDVKM, per germline. V is TRBV28 and J is TRBJ2-1, with D possibly TRBD2 on 6 matching bases. The sample was peripheral blood. The clonotype originates from a woman of 80 years or more with acute or convalescent COVID-19. The CDR3 DNA reads TGTGCCAGCACCTATTTCCCCCGGACTAATAGTTACAATGAGCAGTTCTTC. It specifies CASTYFPRTNSYNEQFF. Together with reference TRBV28 and TRBJ2-1, the CDR3 gives the full variable domain: DVKVTQSSRYLVKRTGEKVFLECVQDMDHENMFWYRQDPGLGLRLIYFSYDVKMKEKGDIPEGYSVSREKKERFSLILESASTNQTSMYLCASTYFPRTNSYNEQFFGPGTRLTVL.